Listed below are T cell receptor beta chains from one sample, sequenced in a study of blood T cell repertoires in COVID-19. This table comes from immunoSEQ multiplex PCR, and its TCRdb copy is limited to in-frame clones, with some not included. The repertoire holds tens of thousands of clones, with about four fifths as singletons. Sequenced: peripheral blood. The receptor set was obtained from an elderly man with active or convalescent COVID-19. Each CDR3 is given with its conserved first and last residue. The D gene is left open where the match is weak. Only some rows state a clone size, as once, few, many or a class for expanded clones.

D gene: .
V gene: TRBV11-2
J gene: TRBJ1-1
clone size: few
CDR3 protein: CASSLRTGGWTEAFF
CDR3 DNA: TGTGCCAGCAGCTTACGGACGGGGGGTTGGACTGAAGCTTTCTTT

D gene: .
V gene: TRBV29-1
J gene: TRBJ2-1
clone size: .
CDR3 protein: CSVEVPGLDEQFF
CDR3 DNA: TGCAGCGTTGAAGTTCCGGGACTCGATGAGCAGTTCTTC

D gene: TRBD1
V gene: TRBV24-1
J gene: TRBJ2-2
clone size: .
CDR3 protein: CATSDAGTGGNTGELFF
CDR3 DNA: TGTGCCACCAGTGATGCAGGGACAGGGGGGAACACCGGGGAGCTGTTTTTT

D gene: .
V gene: TRBV7-9
J gene: TRBJ2-7
clone size: .
CDR3 protein: CASSPRGLPLEQYF
CDR3 DNA: TGTGCCAGCAGCCCGAGAGGTTTACCTCTCGAGCAGTACTTC

D gene: TRBD2
V gene: TRBV5-6
J gene: TRBJ2-7
clone size: .
CDR3 protein: CASSLTLAGGFGEQYF
CDR3 DNA: TGTGCCAGCAGCTTGACACTAGCGGGAGGATTTGGCGAGCAGTACTTC

D gene: .
V gene: TRBV6-5
J gene: TRBJ1-1
clone size: .
CDR3 protein: CASQPRRYSEAFF
CDR3 DNA: TGTGCCAGTCAACCTCGGAGATACTCTGAAGCTTTCTTT

D gene: .
V gene: TRBV7-9
J gene: TRBJ2-7
clone size: .
CDR3 protein: CASSLGPGHSYEQYF
CDR3 DNA: TGTGCCAGCAGCTTAGGCCCGGGACATTCCTACGAGCAGTACTTC

D gene: .
V gene: TRBV6-2/TRBV6-3
J gene: TRBJ1-5
clone size: .
CDR3 protein: CASSTQGISNQPQHF
CDR3 DNA: TGTGCCAGCAGTACTCAGGGGATTAGCAATCAGCCCCAGCATTTT

D gene: TRBD1
V gene: TRBV2
J gene: TRBJ1-1
clone size: few
CDR3 protein: CASSVYGQGGTEAFF
CDR3 DNA: TGTGCCAGCAGTGTGTATGGACAGGGCGGAACTGAAGCTTTCTTT

D gene: TRBD2
V gene: TRBV5-1
J gene: TRBJ2-1
clone size: once
CDR3 protein: CASSAGLAGGRSYNEQFF
CDR3 DNA: TGCGCCAGCAGCGCGGGACTAGCGGGGGGGCGCTCCTACAATGAGCAGTTCTTC

D gene: TRBD1
V gene: TRBV5-1
J gene: TRBJ2-6
clone size: .
CDR3 protein: CASSNGQGVRASGANVLTF
CDR3 DNA: TGCGCCAGCAGCAACGGACAGGGGGTTCGGGCTTCTGGGGCCAACGTCCTGACTTTC

D gene: TRBD1
V gene: TRBV5-1
J gene: TRBJ2-5
clone size: once
CDR3 protein: CASSPGEQGAAQYF
CDR3 DNA: TGCGCCAGCAGCCCGGGGGAACAGGGGGCGGCCCAGTACTTC

D gene: TRBD2
V gene: TRBV3-1/TRBV3-2
J gene: TRBJ2-2
clone size: .
CDR3 protein: CASGTSGIGELFF
CDR3 DNA: TGTGCCAGCGGGACTAGCGGGATCGGGGAGCTGTTTTTT